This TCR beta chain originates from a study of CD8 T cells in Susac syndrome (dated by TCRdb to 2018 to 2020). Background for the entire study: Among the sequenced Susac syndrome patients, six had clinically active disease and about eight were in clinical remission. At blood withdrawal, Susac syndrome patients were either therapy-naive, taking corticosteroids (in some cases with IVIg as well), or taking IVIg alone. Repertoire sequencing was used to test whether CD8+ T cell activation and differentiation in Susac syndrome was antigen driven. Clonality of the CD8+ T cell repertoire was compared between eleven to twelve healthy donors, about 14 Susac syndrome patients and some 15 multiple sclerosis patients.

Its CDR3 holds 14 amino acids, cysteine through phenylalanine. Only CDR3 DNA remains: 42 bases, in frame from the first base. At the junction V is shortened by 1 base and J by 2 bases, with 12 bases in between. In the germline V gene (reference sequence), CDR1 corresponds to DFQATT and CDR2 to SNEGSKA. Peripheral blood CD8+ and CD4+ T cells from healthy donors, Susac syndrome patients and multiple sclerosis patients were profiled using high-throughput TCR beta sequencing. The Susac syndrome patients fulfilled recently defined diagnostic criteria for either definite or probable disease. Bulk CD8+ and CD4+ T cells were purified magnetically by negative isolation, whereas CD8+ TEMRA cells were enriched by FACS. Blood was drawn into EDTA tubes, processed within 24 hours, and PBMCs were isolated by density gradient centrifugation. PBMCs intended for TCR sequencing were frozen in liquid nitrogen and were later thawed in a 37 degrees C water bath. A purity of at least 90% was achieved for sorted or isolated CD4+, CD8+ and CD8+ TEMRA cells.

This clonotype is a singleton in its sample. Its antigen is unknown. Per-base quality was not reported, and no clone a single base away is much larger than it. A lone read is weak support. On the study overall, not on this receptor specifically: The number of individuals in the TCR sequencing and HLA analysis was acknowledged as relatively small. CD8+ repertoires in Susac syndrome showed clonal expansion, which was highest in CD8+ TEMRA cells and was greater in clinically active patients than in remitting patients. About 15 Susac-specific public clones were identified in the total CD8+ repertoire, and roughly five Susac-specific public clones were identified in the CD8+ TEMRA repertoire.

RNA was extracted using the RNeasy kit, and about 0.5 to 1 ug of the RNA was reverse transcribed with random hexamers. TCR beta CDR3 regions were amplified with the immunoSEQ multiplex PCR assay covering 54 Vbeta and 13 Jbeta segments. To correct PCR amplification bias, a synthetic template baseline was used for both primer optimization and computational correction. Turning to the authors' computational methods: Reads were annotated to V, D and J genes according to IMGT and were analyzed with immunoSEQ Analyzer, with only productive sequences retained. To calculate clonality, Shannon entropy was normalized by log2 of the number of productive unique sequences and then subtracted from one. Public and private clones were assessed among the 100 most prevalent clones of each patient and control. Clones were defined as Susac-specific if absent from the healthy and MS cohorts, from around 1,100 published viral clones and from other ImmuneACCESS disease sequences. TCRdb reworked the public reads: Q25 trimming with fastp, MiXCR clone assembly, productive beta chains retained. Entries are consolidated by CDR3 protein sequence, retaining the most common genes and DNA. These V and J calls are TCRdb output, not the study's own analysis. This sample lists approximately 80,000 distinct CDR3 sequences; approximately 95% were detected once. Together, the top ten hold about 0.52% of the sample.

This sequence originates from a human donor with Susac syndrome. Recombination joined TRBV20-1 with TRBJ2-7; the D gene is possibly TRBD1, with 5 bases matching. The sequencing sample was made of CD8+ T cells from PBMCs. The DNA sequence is TGCAGTGCTAGAGTGGGAACAGGAACCTACGAGCAGTACTTC. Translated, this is CSARVGTGTYEQYF.